Here is one TCR beta chain with its context. Produced via immunoSEQ multiplex PCR; TCRdb's table is partial and in-frame only. Of 800,000 or so clones in the sample, roughly 96% were seen once. The germline V and J ends were trimmed by 5 bases and 4 bases, with 14 bases remaining between them. This CDR3 comprises 14 residues. The V gene's germline CDR1 is SEHNR and CDR2 FQNEAQ (reference sequence). This entry comes from a study of shared clonotypes between healthy human individuals. The wider study: Plates per donor: three CD4 naive, three CD4 memory, two CD8 naive, one CD8 memory.

Positively selected for CCR7, the CD45RO-negative cells used as naive CD8 cells excluded terminally differentiated effector memory CD45RA+ cells. This TCR was recovered from a young man in good health. This chain uses TRBV7-9 with TRBJ1-1; D is perhaps TRBD1 (5 bases). The specimen sequenced was naive CD8+ T cells sorted from blood. CDR3 DNA sequence: TGTGCCAGCAGCCCAACCGGGGGGGGCACTGAAGCTTTCTTT. It encodes CASSPTGGGTEAFF.